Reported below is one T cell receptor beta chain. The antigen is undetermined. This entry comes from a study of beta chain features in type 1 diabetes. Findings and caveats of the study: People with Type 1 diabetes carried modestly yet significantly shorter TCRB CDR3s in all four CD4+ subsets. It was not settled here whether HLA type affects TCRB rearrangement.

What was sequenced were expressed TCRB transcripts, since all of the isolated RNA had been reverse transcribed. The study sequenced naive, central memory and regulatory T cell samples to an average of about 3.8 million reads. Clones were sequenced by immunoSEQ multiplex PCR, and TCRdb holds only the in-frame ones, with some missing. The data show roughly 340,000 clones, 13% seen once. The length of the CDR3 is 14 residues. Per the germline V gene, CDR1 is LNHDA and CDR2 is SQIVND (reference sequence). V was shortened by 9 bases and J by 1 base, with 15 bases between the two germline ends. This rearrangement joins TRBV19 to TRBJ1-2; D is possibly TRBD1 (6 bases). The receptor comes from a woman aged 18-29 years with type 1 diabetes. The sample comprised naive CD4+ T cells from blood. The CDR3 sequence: CASHEDSLNYGYTF. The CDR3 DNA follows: TGTGCCAGCCACGAGGACAGCCTTAACTATGGCTACACCTTC.